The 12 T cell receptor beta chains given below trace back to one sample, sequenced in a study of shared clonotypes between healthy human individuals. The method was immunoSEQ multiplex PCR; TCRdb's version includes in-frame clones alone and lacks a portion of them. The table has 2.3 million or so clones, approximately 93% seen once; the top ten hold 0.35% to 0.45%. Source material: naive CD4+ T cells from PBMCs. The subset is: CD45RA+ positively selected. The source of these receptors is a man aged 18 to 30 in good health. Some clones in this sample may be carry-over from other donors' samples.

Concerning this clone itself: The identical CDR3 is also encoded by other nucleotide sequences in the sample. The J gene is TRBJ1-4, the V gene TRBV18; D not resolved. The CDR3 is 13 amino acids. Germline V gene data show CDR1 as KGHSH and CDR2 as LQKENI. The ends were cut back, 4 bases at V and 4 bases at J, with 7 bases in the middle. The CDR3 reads CASSRGRNEKLFF. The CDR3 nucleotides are TGTGCCAGCTCACGCGGTCGTAATGAAAAACTGTTTTTT.

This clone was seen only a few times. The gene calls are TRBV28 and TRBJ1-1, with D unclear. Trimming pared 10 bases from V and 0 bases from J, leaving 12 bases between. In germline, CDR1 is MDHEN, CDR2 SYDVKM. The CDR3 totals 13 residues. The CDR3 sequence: CATDGNMNTEAFF. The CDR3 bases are TGTGCCACTGACGGGAACATGAACACTGAAGCTTTCTTT.

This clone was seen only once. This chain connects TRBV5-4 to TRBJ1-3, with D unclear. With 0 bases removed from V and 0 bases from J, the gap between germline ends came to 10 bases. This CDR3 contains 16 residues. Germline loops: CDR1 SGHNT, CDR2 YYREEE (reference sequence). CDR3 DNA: TGTGCCAGCAGCTTGGGTGGTCCCTCCTCTGGAAACACCATATATTTT. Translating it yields CASSLGGPSSGNTIYF.

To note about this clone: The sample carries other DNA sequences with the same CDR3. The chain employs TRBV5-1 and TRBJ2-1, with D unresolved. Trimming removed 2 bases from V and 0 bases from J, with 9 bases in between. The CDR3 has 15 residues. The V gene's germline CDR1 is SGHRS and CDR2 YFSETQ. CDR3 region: CASSLGVSSYNEQFF. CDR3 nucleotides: TGCGCCAGCAGCTTAGGCGTCAGCTCCTACAATGAGCAGTTCTTC. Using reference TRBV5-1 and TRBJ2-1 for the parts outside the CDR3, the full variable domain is KAGVTQTPRYLIKTRGQQVTLSCSPISGHRSVSWYQQTPGQGLQFLFEYFSETQRNKGNFPGRFSGRQFSNSRSEMNVSTLELGDSALYLCASSLGVSSYNEQFFGPGTRLTVL.

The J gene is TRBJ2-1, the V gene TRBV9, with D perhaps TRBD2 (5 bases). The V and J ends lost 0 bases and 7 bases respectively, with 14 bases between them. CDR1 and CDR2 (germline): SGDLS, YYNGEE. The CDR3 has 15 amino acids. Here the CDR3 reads CASSVGASIINEQFF. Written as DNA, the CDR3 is TGTGCCAGCAGCGTAGGGGCTAGCATTATAAATGAGCAGTTCTTC.

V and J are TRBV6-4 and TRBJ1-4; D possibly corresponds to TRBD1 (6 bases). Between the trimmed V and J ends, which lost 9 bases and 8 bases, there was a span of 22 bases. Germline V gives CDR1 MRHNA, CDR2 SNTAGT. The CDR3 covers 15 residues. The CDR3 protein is CAREPAGQCGEKLFF. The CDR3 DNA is TGTGCCAGGGAGCCCGCAGGACAGTGTGGAGAAAAACTGTTTTTT.

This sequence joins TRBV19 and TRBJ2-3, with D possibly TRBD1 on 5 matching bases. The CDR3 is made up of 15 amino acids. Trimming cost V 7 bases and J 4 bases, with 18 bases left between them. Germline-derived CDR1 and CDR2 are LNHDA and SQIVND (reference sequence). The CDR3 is CASTALWEGADTQYF. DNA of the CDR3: TGTGCCAGTACCGCATTGTGGGAAGGGGCAGATACGCAGTATTTT. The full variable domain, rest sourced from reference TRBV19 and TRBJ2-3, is DGGITQSPKYLFRKEGQNVTLSCEQNLNHDAMYWYRQDPGQGLRLIYYSQIVNDFQKGDIAEGYSVSREKKESFPLTVTSAQKNPTAFYLCASTALWEGADTQYFGPGTRLTVL.

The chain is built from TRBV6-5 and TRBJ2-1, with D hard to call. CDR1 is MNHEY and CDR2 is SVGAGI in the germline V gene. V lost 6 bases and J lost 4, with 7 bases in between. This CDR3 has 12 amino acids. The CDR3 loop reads CASRDGYNEQFF. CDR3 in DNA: TGTGCCAGCAGGGACGGGTACAATGAGCAGTTCTTC.

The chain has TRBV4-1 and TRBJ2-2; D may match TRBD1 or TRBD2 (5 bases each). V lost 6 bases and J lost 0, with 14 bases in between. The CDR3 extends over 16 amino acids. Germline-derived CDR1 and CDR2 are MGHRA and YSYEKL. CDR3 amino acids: CASRYPGTANTGELFF. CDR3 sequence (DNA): TGCGCCAGCAGGTACCCCGGGACGGCGAACACCGGGGAGCTGTTTTTT.

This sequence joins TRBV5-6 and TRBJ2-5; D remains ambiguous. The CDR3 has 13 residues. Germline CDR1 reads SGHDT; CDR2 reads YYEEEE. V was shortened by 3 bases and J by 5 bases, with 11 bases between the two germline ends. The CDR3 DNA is TGTGCCAGCAGCTCTCCTTCGTGGGAGACCCAGTACTTC. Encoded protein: CASSSPSWETQYF.

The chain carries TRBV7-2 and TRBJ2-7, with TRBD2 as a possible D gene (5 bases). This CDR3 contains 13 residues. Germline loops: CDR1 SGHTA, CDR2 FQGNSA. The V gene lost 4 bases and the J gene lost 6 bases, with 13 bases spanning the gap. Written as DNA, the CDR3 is TGTGCCAGCAGCTCGCAAAACCGGGGCGAGCAGTACTTC. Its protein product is CASSSQNRGEQYF.

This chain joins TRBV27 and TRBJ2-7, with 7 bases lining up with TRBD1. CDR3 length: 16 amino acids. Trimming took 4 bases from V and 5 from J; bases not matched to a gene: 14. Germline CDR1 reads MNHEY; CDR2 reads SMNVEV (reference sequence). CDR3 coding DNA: TGTGCCAGCAGTTCCTCTGGGAACAGGGGAACCAACGAGCAGTACTTC. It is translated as CASSSSGNRGTNEQYF.